This T cell receptor (beta chain) was observed in a study of blood T cell repertoires in COVID-19. Across the whole study: Sites in the United States, Italy and Spain provided acute and convalescent COVID-19 samples.

Clones were sequenced by immunoSEQ multiplex PCR, and TCRdb holds only the in-frame ones, with some missing. The table shows about 160,000 clones, with 82% occurring only once. This CDR3 is 15 amino acids long. The V gene end was trimmed by 0 bases and the J gene end by 10 bases; junction bases not matched to a gene: 7. Germline V gives CDR1 SEHNR, CDR2 FQNEAQ (reference sequence). The genes are TRBV7-9 and TRBJ1-1, with TRBD1 identical over 11 bases. Material for sequencing was peripheral blood. The source of this sequence is a woman between 40 and 50 years old with COVID-19, enrolled during active disease. Here the CDR3 DNA reads TGTGCCAGCAGCTTAGCGCCGGGACAGGGGGTTGGAGCTTTCTTT. Its translation is CASSLAPGQGVGAFF.